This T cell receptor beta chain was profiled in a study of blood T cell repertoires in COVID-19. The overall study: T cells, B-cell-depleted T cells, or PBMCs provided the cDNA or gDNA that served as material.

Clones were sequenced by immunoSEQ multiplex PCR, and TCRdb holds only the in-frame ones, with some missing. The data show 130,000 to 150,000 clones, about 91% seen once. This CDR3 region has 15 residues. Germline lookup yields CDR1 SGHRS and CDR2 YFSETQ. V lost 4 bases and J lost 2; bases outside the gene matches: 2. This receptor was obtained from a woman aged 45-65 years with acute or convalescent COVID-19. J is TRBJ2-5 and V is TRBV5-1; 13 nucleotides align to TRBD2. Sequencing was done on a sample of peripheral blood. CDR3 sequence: CASSTGLAGQETQYF. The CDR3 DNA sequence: TGCGCCAGCAGCACGGGACTAGCGGGGCAAGAGACCCAGTACTTC.